This T cell receptor beta chain was identified during a study of T cells after posttransplantation cyclophosphamide. Study-wide points: TRB overlap between skin or GI tissue T cells and blood was limited.

V dropped 5 bases and J dropped 6 bases, with 10 bases sitting between them. Germline values: CDR1 LNHNV, CDR2 YYDKDF (reference sequence). The CDR3 has 13 amino acids. As concerns this clone: Its antigen is unidentified.

Some clones are missing from TCRdb's copy, which holds only in-frame ones; the method was immunoSEQ multiplex PCR. This sample carries some 40,000 clones, none of them present only once. The TCR comes from a man in his fifties or sixties in good health, CMV-negative, and a related stem cell transplant donor. The chain couples TRBV15 to TRBJ2-2; D remains ambiguous. The sample comprised PBMCs. The CDR3 nucleotides read TGTGCCACCAGCGGGCGACCCCCCGGGGAGCTGTTTTTT. Its protein product is CATSGRPPGELFF.